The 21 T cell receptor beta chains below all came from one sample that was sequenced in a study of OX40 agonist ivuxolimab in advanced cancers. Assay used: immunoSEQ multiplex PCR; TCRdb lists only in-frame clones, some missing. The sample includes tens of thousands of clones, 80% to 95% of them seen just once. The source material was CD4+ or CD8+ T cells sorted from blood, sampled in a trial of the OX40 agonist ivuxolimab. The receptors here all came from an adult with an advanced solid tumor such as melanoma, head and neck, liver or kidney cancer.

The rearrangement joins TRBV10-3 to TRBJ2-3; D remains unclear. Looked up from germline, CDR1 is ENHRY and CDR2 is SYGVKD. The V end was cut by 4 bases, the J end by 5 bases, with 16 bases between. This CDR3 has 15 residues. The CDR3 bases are TGTGCCATCAGTGCAGGCGGTTCTAAGGGAGATACGCAGTATTTT. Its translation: CAISAGGSKGDTQYF.

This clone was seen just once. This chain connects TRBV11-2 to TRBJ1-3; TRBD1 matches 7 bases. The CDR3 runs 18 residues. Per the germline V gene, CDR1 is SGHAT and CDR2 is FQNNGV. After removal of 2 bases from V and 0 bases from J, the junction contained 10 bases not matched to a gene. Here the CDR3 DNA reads TGTGCCAGCAGCTTATCCTCAGCCGGGACAGCCTCTGGAAACACCATATATTTT. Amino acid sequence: CASSLSSAGTASGNTIYF.

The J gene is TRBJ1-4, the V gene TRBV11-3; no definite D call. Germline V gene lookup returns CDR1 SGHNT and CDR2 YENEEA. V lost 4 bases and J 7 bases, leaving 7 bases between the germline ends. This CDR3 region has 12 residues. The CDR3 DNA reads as TGTGCCAGCAGCTCCGCGGGTGAAAAACTGTTTTTT. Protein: CASSSAGEKLFF.

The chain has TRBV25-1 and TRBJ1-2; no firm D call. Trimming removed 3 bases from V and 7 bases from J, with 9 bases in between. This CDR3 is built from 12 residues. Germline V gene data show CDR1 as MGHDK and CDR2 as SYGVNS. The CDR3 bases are TGTGCCAGCAGTGATTTGTTCTCTGGCTACACCTTC. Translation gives CASSDLFSGYTF.

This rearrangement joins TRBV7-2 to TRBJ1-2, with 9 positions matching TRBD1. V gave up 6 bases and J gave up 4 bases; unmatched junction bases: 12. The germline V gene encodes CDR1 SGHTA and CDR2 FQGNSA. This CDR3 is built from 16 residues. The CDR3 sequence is CASRLTGGSLAYGYTF. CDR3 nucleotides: TGTGCCAGCAGATTGACAGGGGGATCGTTGGCCTATGGCTACACCTTC.

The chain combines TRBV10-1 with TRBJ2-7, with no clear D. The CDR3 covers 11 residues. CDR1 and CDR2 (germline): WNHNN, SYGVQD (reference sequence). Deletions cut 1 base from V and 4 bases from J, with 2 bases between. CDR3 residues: CASSEYYEQYF. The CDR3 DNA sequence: TGCGCCAGCAGTGAGTATTACGAGCAGTACTTC.

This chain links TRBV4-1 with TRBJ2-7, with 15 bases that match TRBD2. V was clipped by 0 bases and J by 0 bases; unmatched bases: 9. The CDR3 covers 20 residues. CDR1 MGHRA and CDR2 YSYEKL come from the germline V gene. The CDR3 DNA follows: TGCGCCAGCAGCCAAGATAGGACTAGCGGGAGGGCAGGAATCTCCTACGAGCAGTACTTC. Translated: CASSQDRTSGRAGISYEQYF.

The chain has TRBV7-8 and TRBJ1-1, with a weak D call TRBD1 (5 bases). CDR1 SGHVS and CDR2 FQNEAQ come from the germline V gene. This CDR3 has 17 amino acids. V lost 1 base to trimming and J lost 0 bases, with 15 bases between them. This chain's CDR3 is CASSLGWGGAMNTEAFF. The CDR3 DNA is TGTGCCAGCAGCTTAGGTTGGGGGGGAGCGATGAACACTGAAGCTTTCTTT.

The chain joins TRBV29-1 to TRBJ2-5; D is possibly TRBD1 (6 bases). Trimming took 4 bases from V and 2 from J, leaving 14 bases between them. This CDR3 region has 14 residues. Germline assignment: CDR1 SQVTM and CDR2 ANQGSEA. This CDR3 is CSVVPDSRQETQYF. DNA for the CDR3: TGCAGCGTTGTACCGGACAGCCGTCAAGAGACCCAGTACTTC. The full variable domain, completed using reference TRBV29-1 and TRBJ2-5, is SAVISQKPSRDICQRGTSLTIQCQVDSQVTMMFWYRQQPGQSLTLIATANQGSEATYESGFVIDKFPISRPNLTFSTLTVSNMSPEDSSIYLCSVVPDSRQETQYFGPGTRLLVL.

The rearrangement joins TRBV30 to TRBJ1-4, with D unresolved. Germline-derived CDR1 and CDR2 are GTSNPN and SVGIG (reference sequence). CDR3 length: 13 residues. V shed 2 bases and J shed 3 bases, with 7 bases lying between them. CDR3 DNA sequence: TGTGCCTGGAGTTTCCTTTCTAATGAAAAACTGTTTTTT. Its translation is CAWSFLSNEKLFF.

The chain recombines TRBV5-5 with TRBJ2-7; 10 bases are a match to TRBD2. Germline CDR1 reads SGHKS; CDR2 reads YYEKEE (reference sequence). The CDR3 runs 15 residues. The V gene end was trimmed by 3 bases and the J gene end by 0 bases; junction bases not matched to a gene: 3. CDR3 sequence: CASSSGLANSYEQYF. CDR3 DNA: TGTGCCAGCAGCTCGGGACTAGCGAACTCCTACGAGCAGTACTTC.

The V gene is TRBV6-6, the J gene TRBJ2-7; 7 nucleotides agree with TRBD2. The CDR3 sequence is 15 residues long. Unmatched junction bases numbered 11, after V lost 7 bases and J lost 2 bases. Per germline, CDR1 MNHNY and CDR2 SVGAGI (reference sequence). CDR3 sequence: CASKAGGRVPYEQYF. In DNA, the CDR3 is TGTGCCAGCAAGGCTGGCGGGAGAGTCCCCTACGAGCAGTACTTC.

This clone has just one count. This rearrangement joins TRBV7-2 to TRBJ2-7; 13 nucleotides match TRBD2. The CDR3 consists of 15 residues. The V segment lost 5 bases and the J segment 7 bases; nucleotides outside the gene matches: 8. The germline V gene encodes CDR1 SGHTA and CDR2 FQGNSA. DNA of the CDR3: TGTGCCAGCAGCGTAGGGACTAGCGGGACATGGGAGCAGTACTTC. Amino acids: CASSVGTSGTWEQYF.

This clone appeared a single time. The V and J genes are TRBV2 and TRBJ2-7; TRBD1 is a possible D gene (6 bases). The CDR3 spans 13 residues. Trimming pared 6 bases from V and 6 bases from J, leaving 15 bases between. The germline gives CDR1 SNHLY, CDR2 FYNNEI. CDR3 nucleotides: TGTGCCAGCAGGGAAAGGCCAGGGGTCGAGCAGTACTTC. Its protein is CASRERPGVEQYF.

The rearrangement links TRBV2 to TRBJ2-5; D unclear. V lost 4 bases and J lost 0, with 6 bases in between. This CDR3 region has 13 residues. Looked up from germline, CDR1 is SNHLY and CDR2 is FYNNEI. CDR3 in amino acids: CASSGVNQETQYF. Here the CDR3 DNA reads TGTGCCAGCAGTGGTGTCAACCAAGAGACCCAGTACTTC.

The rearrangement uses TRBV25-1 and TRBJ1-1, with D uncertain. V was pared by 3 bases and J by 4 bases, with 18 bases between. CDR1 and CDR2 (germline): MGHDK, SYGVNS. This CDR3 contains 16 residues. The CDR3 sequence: CASSDAQQRGVTEAFF. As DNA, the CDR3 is TGTGCCAGCAGTGATGCCCAGCAGCGCGGTGTCACTGAAGCTTTCTTT.

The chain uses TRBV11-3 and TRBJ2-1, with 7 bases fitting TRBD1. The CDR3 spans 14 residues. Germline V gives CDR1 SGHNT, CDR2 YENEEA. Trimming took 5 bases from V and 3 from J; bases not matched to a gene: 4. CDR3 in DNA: TGTGCCAGCAGCACGGGACAGAGCTACAATGAGCAGTTCTTC. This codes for CASSTGQSYNEQFF.

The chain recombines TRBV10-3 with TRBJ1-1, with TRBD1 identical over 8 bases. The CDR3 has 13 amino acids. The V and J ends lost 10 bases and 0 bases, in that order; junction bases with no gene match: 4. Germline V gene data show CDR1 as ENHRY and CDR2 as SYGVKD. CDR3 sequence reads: CATLDRVNTEAFF. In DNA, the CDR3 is TGTGCCACCCTGGACAGGGTGAACACTGAAGCTTTCTTT.

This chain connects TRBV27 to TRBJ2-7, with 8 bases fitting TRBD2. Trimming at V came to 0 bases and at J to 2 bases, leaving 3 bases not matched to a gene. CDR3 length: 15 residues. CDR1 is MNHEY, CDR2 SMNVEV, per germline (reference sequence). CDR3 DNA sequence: TGTGCCAGCAGTTTATCGTCGGGGGGGCCCTACGAGCAGTACTTC. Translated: CASSLSSGGPYEQYF.

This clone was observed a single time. CDR3 nucleotides: TGTGCCAGTAGACAGGGACAGGGCAGCGCTGAAGCTTTCTTT. Translating it yields CASRQGQGSAEAFF. The V and J genes are TRBV19 and TRBJ1-1, with 9 bases matching TRBD1. CDR3 size: 14 residues. In germline, CDR1 is LNHDA, CDR2 SQIVND (reference sequence). With 6 bases clipped from V and 6 bases from J, the junction kept 8 bases outside the gene matches.

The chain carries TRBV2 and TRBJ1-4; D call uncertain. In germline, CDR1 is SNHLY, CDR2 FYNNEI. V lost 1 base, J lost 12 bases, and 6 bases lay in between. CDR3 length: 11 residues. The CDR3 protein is CASSEGKELFF. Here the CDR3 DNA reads TGTGCCAGCAGTGAAGGGAAAGAACTGTTTTTT.